A single T cell receptor (beta chain) is shown here with its context. The target antigen is unknown. These data belong to a study of T cells in Graves' hyperthyroidism and ophthalmopathy. Study-wide results and limits: The model's output predicted ophthalmopathy at a median of about 6.5 months prior to onset. Most thyroid clonotypes expanded above 0.001 appeared in blood too.

The CDR3 sequence is 16 residues long. The V segment lost 6 bases and the J segment 0 bases; nucleotides outside the gene matches: 7. The source material, RNA transcripts, was used to amplify TCR beta CDR3 regions. The HTBI primer set was used in a first-round RT-PCR of the TCR CDR3. TCRdb reprocessed the multiplex PCR reads with MiXCR, giving one entry per CDR3 protein. The table includes 650,000 to 850,000 distinct CDR3 sequences, about 17% detected once. Patients aged 18 to 65 had newly diagnosed hyperthyroidism of under 2 months' duration. The PBMCs studied were ones that came from about 10 ml fresh peripheral blood.

The clonotype was recovered from a woman in her forties or fifties with Graves' hyperthyroidism that later progressed to Graves' ophthalmopathy. The material sequenced was blood. The chain links TRBV12-3 or TRBV12-4 to TRBJ2-5, with TRBD2 matching 10 bases. The CDR3 region has the DNA TGTGCCAGCAGGCCCTTAGCGGGGGGACACCAAGAGACCCAGTACTTC. It yields the protein CASRPLAGGHQETQYF.